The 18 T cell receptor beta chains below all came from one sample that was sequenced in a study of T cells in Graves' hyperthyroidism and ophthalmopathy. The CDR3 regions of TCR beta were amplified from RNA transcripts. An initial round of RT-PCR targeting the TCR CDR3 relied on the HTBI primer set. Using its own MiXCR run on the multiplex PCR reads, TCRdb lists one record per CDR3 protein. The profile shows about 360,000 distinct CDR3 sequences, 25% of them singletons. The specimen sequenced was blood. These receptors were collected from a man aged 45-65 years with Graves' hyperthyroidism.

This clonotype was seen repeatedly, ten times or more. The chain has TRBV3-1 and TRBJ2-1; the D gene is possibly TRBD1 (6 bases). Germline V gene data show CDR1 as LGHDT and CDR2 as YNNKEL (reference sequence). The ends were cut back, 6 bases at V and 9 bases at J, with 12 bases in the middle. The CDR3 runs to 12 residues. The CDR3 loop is CASRREGGEQFF. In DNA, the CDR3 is TGTGCCAGCAGGAGGGAAGGGGGTGAGCAGTTCTTC.

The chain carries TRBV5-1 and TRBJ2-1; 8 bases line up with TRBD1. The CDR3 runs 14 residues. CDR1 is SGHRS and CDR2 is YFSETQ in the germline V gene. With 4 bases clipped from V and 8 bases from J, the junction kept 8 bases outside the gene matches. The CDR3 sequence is CASSLGQGGDEQFF. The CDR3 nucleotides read TGCGCCAGCAGCCTTGGACAGGGTGGCGATGAGCAGTTCTTC.

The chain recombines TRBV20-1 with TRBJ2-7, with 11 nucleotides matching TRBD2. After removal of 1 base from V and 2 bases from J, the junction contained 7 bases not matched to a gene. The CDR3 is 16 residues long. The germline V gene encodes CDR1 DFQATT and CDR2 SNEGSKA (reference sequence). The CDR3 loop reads CSARGISGLAAYEQYF. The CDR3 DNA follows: TGCAGTGCTAGAGGGATCTCGGGACTAGCGGCCTACGAGCAGTACTTC.

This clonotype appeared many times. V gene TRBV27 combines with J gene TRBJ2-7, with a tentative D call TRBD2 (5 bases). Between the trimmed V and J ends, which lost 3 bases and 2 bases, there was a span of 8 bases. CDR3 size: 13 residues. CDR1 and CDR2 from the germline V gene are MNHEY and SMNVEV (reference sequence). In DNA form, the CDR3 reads TGTGCCAGCAGTTTGGGGAGTACCTACGAGCAGTACTTC. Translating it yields CASSLGSTYEQYF.

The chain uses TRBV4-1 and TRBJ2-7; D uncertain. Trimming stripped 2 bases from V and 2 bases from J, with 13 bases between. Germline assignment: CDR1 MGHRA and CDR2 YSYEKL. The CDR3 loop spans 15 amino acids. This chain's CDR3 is CASSQQARSAYEQYF. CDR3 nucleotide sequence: TGCGCCAGCAGCCAACAGGCGCGATCAGCCTACGAGCAGTACTTC.

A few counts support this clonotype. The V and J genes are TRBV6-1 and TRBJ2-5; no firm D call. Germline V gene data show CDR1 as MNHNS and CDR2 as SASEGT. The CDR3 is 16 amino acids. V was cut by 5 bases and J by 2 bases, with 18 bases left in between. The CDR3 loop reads CASSSYRTFEQETQYF. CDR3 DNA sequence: TGTGCCAGCAGTTCCTATCGGACGTTCGAACAAGAGACCCAGTACTTC.

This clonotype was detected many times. The CDR3 spells CASSFDRGYQETQYF. The CDR3 bases are TGTGCCAGCAGCTTCGACAGGGGGTACCAAGAGACCCAGTACTTC. The V gene is TRBV11-2, the J gene TRBJ2-5, with TRBD1 matching over 9 bases. Germline V gives CDR1 SGHAT, CDR2 FQNNGV. V was clipped by 3 bases and J by 0 bases; unmatched bases: 2. This CDR3 comprises 15 residues.

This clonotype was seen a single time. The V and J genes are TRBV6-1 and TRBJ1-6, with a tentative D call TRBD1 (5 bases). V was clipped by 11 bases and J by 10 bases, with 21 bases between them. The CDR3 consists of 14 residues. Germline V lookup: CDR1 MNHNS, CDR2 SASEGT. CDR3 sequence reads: CASRGEQLGSPLHF. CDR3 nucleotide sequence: TGTGCCTCCCGGGGGGAACAGTTAGGCTCACCCCTCCACTTT.

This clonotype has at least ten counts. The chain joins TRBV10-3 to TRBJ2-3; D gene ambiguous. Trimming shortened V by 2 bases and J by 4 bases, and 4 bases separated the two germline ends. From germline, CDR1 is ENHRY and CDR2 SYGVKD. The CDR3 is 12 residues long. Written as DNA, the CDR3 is TGTGCCATCAGTGAGACGGCAGATACGCAGTATTTT. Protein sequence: CAISETADTQYF.

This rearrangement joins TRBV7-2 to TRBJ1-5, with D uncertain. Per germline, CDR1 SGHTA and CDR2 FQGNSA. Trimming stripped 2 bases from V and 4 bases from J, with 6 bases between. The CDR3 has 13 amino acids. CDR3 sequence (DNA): TGTGCCAGCAGCTTAATTAAGAATCAGCCCCAGCATTTT. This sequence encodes CASSLIKNQPQHF.

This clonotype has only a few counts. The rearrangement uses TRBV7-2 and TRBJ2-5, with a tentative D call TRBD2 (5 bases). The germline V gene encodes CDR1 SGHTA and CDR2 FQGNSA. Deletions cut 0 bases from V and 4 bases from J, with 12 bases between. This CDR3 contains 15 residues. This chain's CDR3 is CASSLALAGGETQYF. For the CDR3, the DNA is TGTGCCAGCAGCTTAGCGCTAGCAGGAGGAGAGACCCAGTACTTC.

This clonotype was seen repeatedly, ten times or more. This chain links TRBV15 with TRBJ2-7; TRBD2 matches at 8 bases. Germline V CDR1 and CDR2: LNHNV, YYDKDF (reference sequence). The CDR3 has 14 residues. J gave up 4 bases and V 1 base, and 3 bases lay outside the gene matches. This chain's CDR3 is CATSRGGLGYEQYF. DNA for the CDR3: TGTGCCACCAGCAGAGGGGGACTAGGGTACGAGCAGTACTTC.

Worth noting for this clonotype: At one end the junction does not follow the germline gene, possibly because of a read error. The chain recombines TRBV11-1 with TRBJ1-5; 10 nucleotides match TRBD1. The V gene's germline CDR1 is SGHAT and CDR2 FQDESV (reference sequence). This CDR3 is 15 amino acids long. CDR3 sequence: CASSIAGTGEQPQHF. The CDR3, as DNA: TGTGCCAGCAGCATAGCCGGGACAGGGGAACAGCCCCAGCATTTT.

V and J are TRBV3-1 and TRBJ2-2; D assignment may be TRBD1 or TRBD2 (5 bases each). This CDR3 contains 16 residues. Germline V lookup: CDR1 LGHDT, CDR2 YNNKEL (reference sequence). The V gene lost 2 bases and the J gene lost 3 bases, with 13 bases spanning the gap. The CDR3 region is CASSQLWGKDTGELFF. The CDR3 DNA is TGTGCCAGCAGCCAATTGTGGGGGAAGGACACCGGGGAGCTGTTTTTT. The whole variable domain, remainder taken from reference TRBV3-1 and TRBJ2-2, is DTAVSQTPKYLVTQMGNDKSIKCEQNLGHDTMYWYKQDSKKFLKIMFSYNNKELIINETVPNRFSPKSPDKAHLNLHINSLELGDSAVYFCASSQLWGKDTGELFFGEGSRLTVL.

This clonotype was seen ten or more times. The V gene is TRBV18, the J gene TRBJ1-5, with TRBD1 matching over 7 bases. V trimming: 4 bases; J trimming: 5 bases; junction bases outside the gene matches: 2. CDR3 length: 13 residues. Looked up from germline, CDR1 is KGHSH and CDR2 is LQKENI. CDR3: CASSLGQDQPQHF. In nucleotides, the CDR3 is TGTGCCAGCTCACTCGGACAGGATCAGCCCCAGCATTTT.

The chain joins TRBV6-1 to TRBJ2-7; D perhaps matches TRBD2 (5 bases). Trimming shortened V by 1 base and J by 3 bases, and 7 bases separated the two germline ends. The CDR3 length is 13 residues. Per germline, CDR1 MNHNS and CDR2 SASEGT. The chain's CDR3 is CASSEGGNYEQYF. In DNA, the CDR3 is TGTGCCAGCAGTGAAGGAGGGAACTACGAGCAGTACTTC.

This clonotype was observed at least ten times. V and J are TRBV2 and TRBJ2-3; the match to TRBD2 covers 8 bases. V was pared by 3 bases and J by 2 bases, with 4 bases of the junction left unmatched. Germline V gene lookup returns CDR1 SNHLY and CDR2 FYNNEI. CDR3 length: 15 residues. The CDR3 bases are TGTGCCAGCAGTGAGATAGCGGGATACACAGATACGCAGTATTTT. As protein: CASSEIAGYTDTQYF.

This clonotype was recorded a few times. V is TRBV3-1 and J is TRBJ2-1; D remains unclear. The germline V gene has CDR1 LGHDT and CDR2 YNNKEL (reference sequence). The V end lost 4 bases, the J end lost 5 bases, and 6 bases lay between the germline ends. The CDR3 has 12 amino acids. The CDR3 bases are TGTGCCAGCAGCCGAAGGGACAATGAGCAGTTCTTC. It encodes CASSRRDNEQFF.